The clone carrying this T cell receptor (beta chain) was detected only a few times. Antigen: not known. The sample belongs to a study of glioma-infiltrating T cells. Using RNA template, CDR3s of TCR alpha and beta were amplified with iRepertoire arm-PCR. TCRdb re-derived calls from the multiplex PCR reads in MiXCR, one entry per CDR3 protein. Among about 380,000 distinct CDR3 sequences listed, roughly two fifths were seen once. Study-wide findings and caveats: Very few CDR3 sequences were shared between tissue and blood.

The V end lost 0 bases, the J end lost 2 bases, and 7 bases lay between the germline ends. CDR3 length: 14 residues. Germline V gene lookup returns CDR1 LGHNA and CDR2 YNFKEQ. The sequence was obtained from a human donor with low-grade glioma or glioblastoma, undergoing nonglioma brain surgery, or in good health (not recorded which). This sequence joins TRBV4-2 and TRBJ1-1; D perhaps matches TRBD1 (5 bases). Sequenced material: glioma tissue, nonneoplastic brain tissue, or PBMCs (not recorded which). The CDR3 DNA is TGTGCCAGCAGCCAAGACAGGGTTAACACTGAAGCTTTCTTT. This gives the protein CASSQDRVNTEAFF.